This TCR beta chain was observed in a study of T cells in Graves' hyperthyroidism and ophthalmopathy. Overall study: It was at initial diagnosis, before any treatment, that peripheral blood was collected.

CDR1 is LNHNV and CDR2 is YYDKDF in the germline V gene (reference sequence). Trimming took off 4 bases at V and 0 bases at J, with 11 bases between the two ends. The CDR3 has 15 amino acids. A roughly 10 ml volume of fresh peripheral blood provided the PBMCs. It was RNA transcripts that yielded the amplified TCR beta CDR3 regions. The HTBI primer set was used in a first-round RT-PCR of the TCR CDR3. TCRdb fed the multiplex PCR reads into MiXCR, producing one record per CDR3 protein. Of fewer than 850,000 distinct CDR3 sequences listed, approximately 15% are singletons. The sequence was obtained from a man between 50 and 59 years old with Graves' hyperthyroidism. The sequenced sample consisted of blood. The rearrangement links TRBV15 to TRBJ2-3, with D unclear. The CDR3 coding sequence is TGTGCCACCAGCACCCACGCAACTAGCACAGATACGCAGTATTTT. Its protein is CATSTHATSTDTQYF. Supplemented by reference TRBV15 and TRBJ2-3, the full variable domain reads DAMVIQNPRYQVTQFGKPVTLSCSQTLNHNVMYWYQQKSSQAPKLLFHYYDKDFNNEADTPDNFQSRRPNTSFCFLDIRSPGLGDTAMYLCATSTHATSTDTQYFGPGTRLTVL.